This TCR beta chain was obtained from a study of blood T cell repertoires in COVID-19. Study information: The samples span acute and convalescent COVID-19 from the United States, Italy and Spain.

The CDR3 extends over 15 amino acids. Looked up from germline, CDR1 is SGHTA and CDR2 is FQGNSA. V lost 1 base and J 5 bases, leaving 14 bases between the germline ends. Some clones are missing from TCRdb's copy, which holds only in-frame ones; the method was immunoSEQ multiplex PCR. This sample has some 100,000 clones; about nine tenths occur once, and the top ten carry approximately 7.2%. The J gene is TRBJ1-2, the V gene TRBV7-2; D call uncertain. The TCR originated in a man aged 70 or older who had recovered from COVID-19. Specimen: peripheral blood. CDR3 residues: CASSLGFIQLYGYTF. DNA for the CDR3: TGTGCCAGCAGCTTAGGGTTTATCCAACTTTATGGCTACACCTTC. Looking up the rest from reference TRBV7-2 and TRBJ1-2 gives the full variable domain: GAGVSQSPSNKVTEKGKDVELRCDPISGHTALYWYRQSLGQGLEFLIYFQGNSAPDKSGLPSDRFSAERTGGSVSTLTIQRTQQEDSAVYLCASSLGFIQLYGYTFGSGTRLTVV.